One sample yielded the 20 T cell receptor beta chains listed below, sequenced in a study of identical twins. MiXCR, run by TCRdb on the 5' RACE reads, gives a single entry per CDR3 protein. This table has 700,000 or so distinct CDR3 sequences, less than 10% appearing once. These data were also filed under a second study, of yellow fever vaccine responses in identical twins.

Material for sequencing was PBMCs. The receptors originated from a young woman in good health.

This clonotype was recorded many times. The V call is TRBV21-1, the J call TRBJ2-7. TRBV21-1 is designated a pseudogene. The CDR3 is made up of 14 amino acids. CDR3 residues: CASSRSNSYCEQYF. In nucleotides, the CDR3 is TGTGCCAGCAGCAGATCAAATAGCTATTGCGAGCAGTACTTC.

The chain is built from TRBV5-4 and TRBJ2-5; 12 bases are shared with TRBD2. There are 18 residues in the CDR3. V shed 0 bases and J 5 bases; nucleotides not matched to a gene: 11. Germline loops: CDR1 SGHNT, CDR2 YYREEE (reference sequence). CDR3 DNA: TGTGCCAGCAGCTTGGGGTCTTATGGACTAGCGGGACTCGAGACCCAGTACTTC. Its translation is CASSLGSYGLAGLETQYF. The full variable domain, its missing parts supplied by reference TRBV5-4 and TRBJ2-5, is ETGVTQSPTHLIKTRGQQVTLRCSSQSGHNTVSWYQQALGQGPQFIFQYYREEENGRGNFPPRFSGLQFPNYSSELNVNALELDDSALYLCASSLGSYGLAGLETQYFGPGTRLLVL.

This rearrangement joins TRBV6-5 to TRBJ2-7; tentatively, D is TRBD2 (5 bases). Looked up from germline, CDR1 is MNHEY and CDR2 is SVGAGI. V was cut by 0 bases and J by 5 bases, with 11 bases left in between. CDR3 length: 14 amino acids. CDR3 DNA: TGTGCCAGCAGTTACTCCAATCGGGGTGACGAGCAGTACTTC. It is translated as CASSYSNRGDEQYF.

In DNA, the CDR3 is TGTGCCAGCAGCCTGAGGACTAGCGGGAGCAATGAGCAGTTCTTC. It is translated as CASSLRTSGSNEQFF. The gene calls are TRBV13 and TRBJ2-1; 13 bases line up with TRBD2. With V trimmed by 5 bases and J by 6 bases, 4 bases remained unmatched. Germline V gene data show CDR1 as PRHDT and CDR2 as FYEKMQ (reference sequence). CDR3 length equals 15 residues.

The gene calls are TRBV12-3 or TRBV12-4 and TRBJ2-7, with D maybe TRBD1 (5 bases). The CDR3 has 12 amino acids. V gave up 2 bases and J gave up 6 bases, with 8 bases separating them. The CDR3 sequence: CASSLKGSEQYF. The CDR3 coding sequence is TGTGCCAGCAGTTTAAAGGGGTCCGAGCAGTACTTC.

This chain links TRBV19 with TRBJ1-5; D is perhaps TRBD1 (5 bases). Per the germline V gene, CDR1 is LNHDA and CDR2 is SQIVND (reference sequence). The CDR3 sequence is 16 residues long. V lost 4 bases and J 3 bases, leaving 16 bases between the germline ends. The CDR3 here is CASSTPGIAYNQPQHF. The DNA of the CDR3 is TGTGCCAGTAGTACCCCAGGGATCGCTTACAATCAGCCCCAGCATTTT.

The V call is TRBV7-2, the J call TRBJ2-5; perhaps TRBD1 as D (5 bases). The germline gives CDR1 SGHTA, CDR2 FQGNSA. This CDR3 spans 14 amino acids. Trimming removed 4 bases at V and 9 bases at J, with 18 bases between. The CDR3 DNA reads TGTGCCAGCAGCTCCCCCGGGTTGGGCAGGGCCCAGTACTTC. It specifies CASSSPGLGRAQYF.

The rearrangement links TRBV6-2 or TRBV6-3 to TRBJ1-1, with D tentatively TRBD1 (6 bases). The CDR3 extends over 16 amino acids. CDR1 and CDR2 (germline): MNHEY, SVGEGT. The ends were cut back, 0 bases at V and 5 bases at J, with 16 bases in the middle. The CDR3 DNA sequence: TGTGCCAGCAGTTACTCCCACAGGGTAAGGGAAACTGAAGCTTTCTTT. Its protein is CASSYSHRVRETEAFF.

This clonotype was seen at least ten times. The chain has TRBV3-1 and TRBJ2-1; D is uncertain. Germline CDR1 reads LGHDT; CDR2 reads YNNKEL (reference sequence). The CDR3 loop spans 14 amino acids. V lost 4 bases and J 2 bases, leaving 9 bases between the germline ends. The CDR3 loop is CASSPGRTYNEQFF. The CDR3, as DNA: TGTGCCAGCAGCCCCGGGCGGACCTACAATGAGCAGTTCTTC.

This clonotype has only a few counts. This CDR3 is CASSQRTTRQETQYF. DNA of the CDR3: TGTGCCAGCAGTCAGCGTACGACTCGCCAAGAGACCCAGTACTTC. This chain uses TRBV27 with TRBJ2-5, with no clear D. Germline values: CDR1 MNHEY, CDR2 SMNVEV (reference sequence). The CDR3 covers 15 residues. V lost 5 bases, J lost 1 base, and 14 bases lay in between.

This clonotype has just a few counts. The J gene is TRBJ2-7, the V gene TRBV7-2, with D perhaps TRBD2 (7 bases). This CDR3 comprises 13 residues. Germline loops: CDR1 SGHTA, CDR2 FQGNSA. V was clipped by 5 bases and J by 6 bases, with 14 bases between them. The CDR3 bases are TGTGCCAGCAGCCCAGCGAGGGGGGGCGAGCAGTACTTC. It specifies CASSPARGGEQYF.

This clonotype occurred a few times. The rearrangement uses TRBV4-3 and TRBJ1-4; D is unresolved. The length of the CDR3 is 19 residues. The germline V and J ends were trimmed by 0 bases and 2 bases, with 19 bases remaining between them. In germline, CDR1 is LGHNA, CDR2 YSLEER. CDR3 residues: CASSQDRPNPVTTNEKLFF. The CDR3 nucleotides read TGCGCCAGCAGCCAAGATCGGCCCAATCCCGTAACGACTAATGAAAAACTGTTTTTT.

This clonotype has a count of ten or more. The chain has TRBV7-9 and TRBJ1-6; D gene unclear. Germline V CDR1 and CDR2: SEHNR, FQNEAQ (reference sequence). The CDR3 is made up of 13 amino acids. Trimming cost V 1 base and J 6 bases, with 4 bases left between them. CDR3 loop: CASSLEVNSPLHF. DNA of the CDR3: TGTGCCAGCAGCTTAGAGGTTAATTCACCCCTCCACTTT.

This chain uses TRBV15 with TRBJ2-5, with D perhaps TRBD2 (5 bases). This CDR3 spans 14 amino acids. Germline V gives CDR1 LNHNV, CDR2 YYDKDF (reference sequence). Trimming cost V 0 bases and J 3 bases, with 8 bases left between them. The CDR3 DNA reads as TGTGCCACCAGCAGAGATCCCGGGGAAGAGACCCAGTACTTC. Translation gives CATSRDPGEETQYF.

This clonotype was observed a few times. The chain uses TRBV9 and TRBJ2-3, with 8 bases matching TRBD1. The CDR3 runs 15 residues. V lost 2 bases to trimming and J lost 4 bases; unmatched junction nucleotides: 6. The germline CDR1 and CDR2 sequences are SGDLS and YYNGEE. This CDR3 reads CASSVLTGAADTQYF. The CDR3 DNA reads TGTGCCAGCAGCGTCCTGACAGGGGCTGCAGATACGCAGTATTTT.

This clonotype came up many times. The chain recombines TRBV7-2 with TRBJ1-1; D is unresolved. The CDR3 contains 13 residues. The germline CDR1 and CDR2 sequences are SGHTA and FQGNSA. The V gene lost 1 base and the J gene lost 9 bases, with 12 bases spanning the gap. The CDR3 region is CASSLGREDQAFF. The CDR3 nucleotides read TGTGCCAGCAGCTTAGGAAGGGAGGATCAAGCTTTCTTT.

In this sample, this clonotype turned up a few times. The chain recombines TRBV29-1 with TRBJ2-7, with 12 bases aligning to TRBD2. The junction had 10 bases not matched to a gene; V was cut back by 4 bases and J by 6 bases. Germline CDR1 and CDR2: SQVTM and ANQGSEA. The CDR3 totals 15 residues. The chain's CDR3 is CSVAHRLAGEGEQYF. The CDR3 DNA reads TGCAGCGTTGCCCACAGACTAGCGGGAGAAGGCGAGCAGTACTTC.

This clonotype showed up just a few times. The chain couples TRBV11-1 to TRBJ2-5, with 11 nucleotides matching TRBD2. Unmatched junction bases numbered 25, after V lost 5 bases and J lost 5 bases. CDR3 length: 21 residues. Germline CDR1 and CDR2: SGHAT and FQDESV (reference sequence). The CDR3 DNA reads TGTGCCAGCAGCCCGAGAACAGGGGCTCCGATAGCGGGAGGGCTTCGGGAGACCCAGTACTTC. The encoded protein is CASSPRTGAPIAGGLRETQYF.

This rearrangement joins TRBV2 to TRBJ1-2, with 9 bases fitting TRBD1. V dropped 7 bases and J dropped 8; count of bases not matched to a gene: 8. The CDR3 runs 13 residues. CDR1 is SNHLY, CDR2 FYNNEI, per germline. CDR3 sequence: CASIGQGTEGYTF. The DNA of the CDR3 is TGTGCCAGCATCGGACAGGGGACGGAGGGCTACACCTTC.

The chain recombines TRBV24-1 with TRBJ2-7; D remains unclear. The CDR3 length is 13 residues. The germline CDR1 and CDR2 sequences are KGHDR and SFDVKD. V lost 10 bases and J 2 bases, leaving 14 bases between the germline ends. The CDR3, as DNA: TGTGCCACAAAACCTAGAGAGCCCTACGAGCAGTACTTC. This codes for CATKPREPYEQYF.